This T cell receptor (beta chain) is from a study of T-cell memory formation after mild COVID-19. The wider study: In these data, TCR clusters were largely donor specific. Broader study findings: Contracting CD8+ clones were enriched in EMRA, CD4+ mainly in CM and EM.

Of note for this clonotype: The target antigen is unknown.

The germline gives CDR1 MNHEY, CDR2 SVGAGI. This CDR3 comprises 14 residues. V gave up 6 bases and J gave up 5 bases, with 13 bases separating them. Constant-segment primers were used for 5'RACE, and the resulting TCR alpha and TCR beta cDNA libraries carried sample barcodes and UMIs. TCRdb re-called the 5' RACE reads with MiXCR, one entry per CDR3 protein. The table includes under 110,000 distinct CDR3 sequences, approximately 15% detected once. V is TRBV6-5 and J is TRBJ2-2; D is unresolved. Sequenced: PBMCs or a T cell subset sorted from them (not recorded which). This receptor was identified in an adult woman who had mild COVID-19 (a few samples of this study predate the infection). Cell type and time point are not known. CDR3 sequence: CASSPAHRTGELFF. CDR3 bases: TGTGCCAGCAGCCCAGCCCACCGAACCGGGGAGCTGTTTTTT.